The 7 T cell receptor beta chains below were found in one sample sequenced in a study of blood T cell repertoires in COVID-19. Profiled with immunoSEQ multiplex PCR; TCRdb holds only in-frame clones, not every one. Among under 200,000 clones listed, 70% to 90% were seen once. The sequencing sample was made of peripheral blood. Receptors originate from a woman at least 80 years old in a cohort sampled during active or convalescent COVID-19.

This rearrangement joins TRBV7-8 to TRBJ1-1, with D perhaps TRBD1 (5 bases). Germline-derived CDR1 and CDR2 are SGHVS and FQNEAQ. CDR3 size: 13 residues. V was cut by 4 bases and J by 4 bases, with 10 bases left in between. The CDR3 coding sequence is TGTGCCAGCAGCTCCAGGGTAAGCACTGAAGCTTTCTTT. This sequence encodes CASSSRVSTEAFF.

This clone has a single count. V gene TRBV5-1 combines with J gene TRBJ2-1, with D perhaps matching TRBD1 (5 bases). The V end was cut by 2 bases, the J end by 0 bases, with 12 bases between. Per germline, CDR1 SGHRS and CDR2 YFSETQ. CDR3 length: 16 amino acids. The CDR3: CASSLPIDSSYNEQFF. The DNA for the CDR3 is TGCGCCAGCAGCTTACCCATTGACAGCTCCTACAATGAGCAGTTCTTC.

The V gene is TRBV6-1, the J gene TRBJ2-1, with D maybe TRBD2 (5 bases). This CDR3 contains 14 residues. Germline V lookup: CDR1 MNHNS, CDR2 SASEGT. V dropped 2 bases and J dropped 8 bases, with 13 bases sitting between them. The CDR3 DNA sequence: TGTGCCAGCAGTGAAATTGGAGCCGGGGATGAGCAGTTCTTC. Its translation: CASSEIGAGDEQFF.

V usage is TRBV6-5 and J usage is TRBJ1-1; 8 nucleotides align to TRBD1. Germline lookup yields CDR1 MNHEY and CDR2 SVGAGI. The CDR3 totals 13 residues. Trimming at V came to 6 bases and at J to 6 bases, leaving 6 bases not matched to a gene. CDR3 sequence (DNA): TGTGCCAGCAGGACAGGGGATTTGTCTGAAGCTTTCTTT. Protein product: CASRTGDLSEAFF.

This clone was counted a single time. Here the CDR3 reads CASSLSSRTGEQNTEAFF. The CDR3 DNA reads as TGTGCCAGCAGTTTATCTTCCAGGACAGGGGAACAGAACACTGAAGCTTTCTTT. The chain combines TRBV27 with TRBJ1-1; 9 bases line up with TRBD1. The CDR3 is made up of 18 amino acids. Germline V gene lookup returns CDR1 MNHEY and CDR2 SMNVEV (reference sequence). With 0 bases clipped from V and 1 base from J, the junction kept 9 bases outside the gene matches.

The CDR3 sequence is CASSLSFTDTQYF. The CDR3 DNA sequence: TGTGCCAGCAGCTTATCGTTCACAGATACGCAGTATTTT. This sequence joins TRBV11-2 and TRBJ2-3, with no clear D. The ends were cut back, 2 bases at V and 2 bases at J, with 5 bases in the middle. Per the germline V gene, CDR1 is SGHAT and CDR2 is FQNNGV. The CDR3 is made up of 13 amino acids.

This clone was observed at least ten times. The chain carries TRBV6-5 and TRBJ2-2, with TRBD1 matching 7 bases. The CDR3 loop spans 14 amino acids. V gave up 10 bases and J gave up 0 bases; unmatched junction bases: 5. Per germline, CDR1 MNHEY and CDR2 SVGAGI. CDR3 in DNA: TGTGCCACTCGGACAGGATCGAACACCGGGGAGCTGTTTTTT. Encoded protein: CATRTGSNTGELFF.